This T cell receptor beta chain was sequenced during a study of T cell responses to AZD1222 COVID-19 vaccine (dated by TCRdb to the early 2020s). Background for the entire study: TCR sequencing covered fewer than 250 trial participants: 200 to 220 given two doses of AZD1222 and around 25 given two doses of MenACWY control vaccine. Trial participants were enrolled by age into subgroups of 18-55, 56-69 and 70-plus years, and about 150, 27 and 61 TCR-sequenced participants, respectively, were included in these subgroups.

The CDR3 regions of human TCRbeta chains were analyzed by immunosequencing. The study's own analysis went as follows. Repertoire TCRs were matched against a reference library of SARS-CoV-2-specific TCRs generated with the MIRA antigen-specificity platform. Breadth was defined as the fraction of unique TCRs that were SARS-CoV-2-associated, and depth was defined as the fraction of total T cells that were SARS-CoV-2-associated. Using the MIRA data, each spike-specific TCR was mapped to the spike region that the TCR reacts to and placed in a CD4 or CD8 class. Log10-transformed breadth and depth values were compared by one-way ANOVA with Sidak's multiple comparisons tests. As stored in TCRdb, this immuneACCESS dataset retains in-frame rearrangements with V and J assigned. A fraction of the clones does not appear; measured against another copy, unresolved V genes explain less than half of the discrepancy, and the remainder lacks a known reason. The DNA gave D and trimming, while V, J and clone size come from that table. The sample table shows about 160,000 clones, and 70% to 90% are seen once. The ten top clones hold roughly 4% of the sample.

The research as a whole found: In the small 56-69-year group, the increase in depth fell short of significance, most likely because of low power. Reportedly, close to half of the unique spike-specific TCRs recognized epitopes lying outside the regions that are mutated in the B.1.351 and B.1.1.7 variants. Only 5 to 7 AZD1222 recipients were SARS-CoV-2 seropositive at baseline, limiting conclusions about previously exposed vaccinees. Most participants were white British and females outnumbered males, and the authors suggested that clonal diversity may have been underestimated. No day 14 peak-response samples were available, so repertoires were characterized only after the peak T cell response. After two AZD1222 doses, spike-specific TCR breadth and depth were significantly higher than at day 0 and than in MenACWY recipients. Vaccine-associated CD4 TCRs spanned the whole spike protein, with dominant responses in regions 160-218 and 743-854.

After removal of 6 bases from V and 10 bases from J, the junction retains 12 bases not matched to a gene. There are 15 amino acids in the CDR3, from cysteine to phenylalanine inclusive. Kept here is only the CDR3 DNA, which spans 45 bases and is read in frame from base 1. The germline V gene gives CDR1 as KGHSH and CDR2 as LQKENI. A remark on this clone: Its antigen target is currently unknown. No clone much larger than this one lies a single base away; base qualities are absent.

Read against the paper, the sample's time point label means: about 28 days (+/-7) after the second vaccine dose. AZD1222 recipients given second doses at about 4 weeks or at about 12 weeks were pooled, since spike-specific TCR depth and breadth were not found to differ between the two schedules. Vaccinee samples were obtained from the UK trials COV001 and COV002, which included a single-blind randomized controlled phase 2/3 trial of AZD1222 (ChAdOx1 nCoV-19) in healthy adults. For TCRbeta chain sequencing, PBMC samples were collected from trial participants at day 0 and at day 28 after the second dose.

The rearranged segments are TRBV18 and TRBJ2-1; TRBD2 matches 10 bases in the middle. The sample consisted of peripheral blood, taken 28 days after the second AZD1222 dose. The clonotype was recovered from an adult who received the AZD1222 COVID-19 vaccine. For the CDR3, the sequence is CASSGLSGGAEEQFF. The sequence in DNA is TGTGCCAGCTCGGGGTTGAGCGGGGGGGCCGAGGAGCAGTTCTTC. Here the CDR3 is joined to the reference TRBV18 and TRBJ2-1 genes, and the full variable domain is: NAGVMQNPRHLVRRRGQEARLRCSPMKGHSHVYWYRQLPEEGLKFMVYLQKENIIDESGMPKERFSAEFPKEGPSILRIQQVVRGDSAAYFCASSGLSGGAEEQFFGPGTRLTVL.